This T cell receptor (beta chain) originates from a study of T-cell memory formation after mild COVID-19. TCRdb reanalysed the 5' RACE reads using MiXCR and keeps one entry per CDR3 protein. The sample includes about 300,000 distinct CDR3 sequences, less than 20% seen only once; the top ten take approximately 21%. The source of this sequence is a man younger than 35 who had mild COVID-19 (a few samples of this study predate the infection). Cell type and time point are not known. Sequenced: PBMCs or a T cell subset sorted from them (not recorded which).

The CDR3, as DNA: TGTGCCAGCAGCTTGGACAGAAACGAGCAGTACGTC. This codes for CASSLDRNEQYV. The rearrangement joins TRBV5-4 to TRBJ2-7; no firm D call. The CDR3 extends over 12 amino acids. CDR1 SGHNT and CDR2 YYREEE come from the germline V gene (reference sequence). V gave up 0 bases and J gave up 5 bases, with 6 bases separating them.